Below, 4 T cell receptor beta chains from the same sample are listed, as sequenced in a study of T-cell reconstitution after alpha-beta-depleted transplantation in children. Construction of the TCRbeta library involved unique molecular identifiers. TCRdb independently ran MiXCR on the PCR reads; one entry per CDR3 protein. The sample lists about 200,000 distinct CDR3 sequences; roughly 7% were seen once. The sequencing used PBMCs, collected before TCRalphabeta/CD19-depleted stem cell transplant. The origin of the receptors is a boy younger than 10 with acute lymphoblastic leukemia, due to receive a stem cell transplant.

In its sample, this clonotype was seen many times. The CDR3 protein is CASSFVQEHNSGANVLTF. The CDR3 region has the DNA TGTGCCAGCAGTTTCGTACAGGAGCATAACTCTGGGGCCAACGTCCTGACTTTC. The rearrangement links TRBV28 to TRBJ2-6; possibly TRBD1 for D (5 bases). The V and J ends lost 3 bases and 0 bases respectively, with 15 bases between them. This CDR3 is 18 amino acids long. CDR1 and CDR2 from the germline V gene are MDHEN and SYDVKM.

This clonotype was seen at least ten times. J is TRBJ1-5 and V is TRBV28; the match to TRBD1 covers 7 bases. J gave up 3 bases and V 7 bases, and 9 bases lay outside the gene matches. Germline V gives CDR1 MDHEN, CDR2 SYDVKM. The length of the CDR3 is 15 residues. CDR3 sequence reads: CASTSPGQTNQPQHF. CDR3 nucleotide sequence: TGTGCCAGCACTTCCCCGGGACAGACCAATCAGCCCCAGCATTTT.

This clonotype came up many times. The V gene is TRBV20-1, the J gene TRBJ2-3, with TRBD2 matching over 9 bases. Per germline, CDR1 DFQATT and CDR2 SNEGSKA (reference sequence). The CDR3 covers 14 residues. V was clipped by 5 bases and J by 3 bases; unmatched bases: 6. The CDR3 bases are TGCAGTGCTCGACCGGGACTAGCAACAGATACGCAGTATTTT. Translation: CSARPGLATDTQYF.

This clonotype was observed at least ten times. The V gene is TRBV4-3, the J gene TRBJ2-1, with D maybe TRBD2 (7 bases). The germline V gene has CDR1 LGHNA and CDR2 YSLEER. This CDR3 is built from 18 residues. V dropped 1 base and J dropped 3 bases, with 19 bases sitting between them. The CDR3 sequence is CASSQAAGAAFFYNEQFF. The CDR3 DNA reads TGCGCCAGCAGCCAAGCGGCGGGGGCAGCGTTTTTCTACAATGAGCAGTTCTTC.